This T cell receptor (beta chain) was sequenced during a study of blood T cell repertoires in COVID-19. Assignment of participants to cohorts was predicated upon participant-reported clinical history. In the study's own analysis: Cell counts per sample came from amplifying reference gene primers. The data were produced by immunoSEQ multiplex PCR, yet TCRdb's version contains in-frame clones alone and is incomplete. The D gene and trimming were derived from the DNA, and the V and J assignments and clone size from that table. The sample lists 170,000 or so clones; about 90% were seen once. The CDR3 contains 16 residues. V lost 4 bases, J lost 8 bases, and 11 bases stayed unmatched. Germline CDR1 reads KGHSH; CDR2 reads LQKENI.

The J gene is TRBJ1-6, the V gene TRBV18; 7 nucleotides match TRBD1. Material for sequencing was PBMCs or T cells enriched from blood (not recorded which). This receptor was obtained from a woman in her fifties or sixties who had recovered from COVID-19. The DNA for the CDR3 is TGTGCCAGCTCACAGGGGACAGACCCCACGGATTCACCCCTCCACTTT. Amino acids: CASSQGTDPTDSPLHF. Complete variable domain (other parts from reference TRBV18 and TRBJ1-6): NAGVMQNPRHLVRRRGQEARLRCSPMKGHSHVYWYRQLPEEGLKFMVYLQKENIIDESGMPKERFSAEFPKEGPSILRIQQVVRGDSAAYFCASSQGTDPTDSPLHFGNGTRLTVT.